This T cell receptor beta chain appears in the sequencing data of a study of human T cells and chemical hapten exposure. Study background: Patients got weekly scalp diphenylcyclopropenone doses over the approximately 24-week study.

The sample holds many counts of this clonotype. TCRdb re-analysed the RACE reads in MiXCR, keeping a single row per CDR3 protein. This sample has about 270,000 distinct CDR3 sequences; roughly 8% occur once, and the top ten carry about 1.1%. The time point: pre-sensitization, week 0. Stated treatment: therapeutic diphenylcyclopropenone sensitization with weekly scalp DPC. Researchers extracted total RNA from unfractionated whole blood. This sample comprised whole blood, obtained in connection with sensitization to the hapten diphenylcyclopropenone (DPC). This receptor was identified in a young man with alopecia areata. Some clones in this sample may be carry-over from other donors' samples.

The CDR3 sequence is CASSLAQNTEAFF. CDR3 bases: TGTGCCAGCAGCTTAGCCCAGAACACTGAAGCTTTCTTT. V gene TRBV7-2 combines with J gene TRBJ1-1; D is uncertain. V lost 0 bases and J lost 1, with 3 bases in between. Germline V gene lookup returns CDR1 SGHTA and CDR2 FQGNSA. This CDR3 has 13 amino acids.